A selection of T cell receptor beta chains follows, all from one sample in a study of blood T cell repertoires in COVID-19. Measured with immunoSEQ multiplex PCR; TCRdb has only the in-frame clones, and not every one. The table includes tens of thousands of clones, about 82% detected once. Sequencing was performed on peripheral blood. The receptors originated from a human donor with active COVID-19. The donor label of this sample is uncertain. Both conserved end residues are part of each CDR3. A D gene is named only where the DNA matches it firmly. Clone size is shown for a subset of rows, as once, few, many or a class of expanded clone.

-,-,TRBV6-6,TRBJ1-3,CASSSGTGNTIYF,TGTGCCAGCAGTTCAGGGACTGGAAACACCATATATTTT
-,-,TRBV18,TRBJ1-6,CASSLGGNSPLHF,TGTGCCAGCTCACTCGGGGGTAATTCACCCCTCCACTTT
TRBD1,-,TRBV30,TRBJ2-3,CAWSVRGGTGEHTQYF,TGTGCCTGGAGTGTACGCGGGGGGACAGGGGAACATACGCAGTATTTT
-,-,TRBV21-1,TRBJ2-3,CASSTGTSGGSDTQYF,TGTGCCAGCAGCACGGGGACTAGCGGGGGGTCAGATACGCAGTATTTT
TRBD1,-,TRBV5-1,TRBJ2-3,CASSTGGQGRGDTQYF,TGCGCCAGCAGCACCGGGGGACAGGGAAGGGGAGATACGCAGTATTTT
-,-,TRBV28,TRBJ1-5,CASRSQGGSNQPQHF,TGTGCCAGCAGATCCCAGGGAGGGAGCAATCAGCCCCAGCATTTT
-,-,TRBV19,TRBJ1-1,CASSTRVSNTEAFF,TGTGCCAGTAGTACCAGGGTTTCGAACACTGAAGCTTTCTTT
-,-,TRBV28,TRBJ2-7,CASSSPYSSYEQYF,TGTGCCAGCAGTTCCCCTTACAGCTCCTACGAGCAGTACTTC
TRBD1,-,TRBV5-4,TRBJ2-2,CASSLATGGGGTGELFF,TGTGCCAGCAGCTTGGCAACAGGGGGCGGTGGCACCGGGGAGCTGTTTTTT
TRBD2,-,TRBV18,TRBJ2-5,CASSPGMGGMETQYF,TGTGCCAGCTCACCCGGTATGGGAGGGATGGAGACCCAGTACTTC
-,medium-sized,TRBV13,TRBJ1-5,CASSLGQGGNQPQHF,TGTGCCAGCAGCTTAGGGCAGGGCGGCAATCAGCCCCAGCATTTT
-,-,TRBV20-1,TRBJ2-2,CSAPRAGELFF,TGCAGTGCCCCCAGGGCGGGGGAGCTGTTTTTT
-,-,TRBV3-1/TRBV3-2,TRBJ1-2,CASSQIQAHDGYTF,TGTGCCAGCAGCCAAATTCAGGCACATGATGGCTACACCTTC
-,few,TRBV7-2,TRBJ2-7,CASSFTASGHEQYF,TGTGCCAGCAGCTTCACGGCCAGCGGCCACGAGCAGTACTTC
-,-,TRBV2,TRBJ2-5,CASSETRQETQYF,TGTGCCAGCAGTGAGACGAGGCAAGAGACCCAGTACTTC
-,-,TRBV7-9,TRBJ2-7,CASSLGPVRGSEQYF,TGTGCCAGCAGCTTAGGACCTGTAAGGGGTAGCGAGCAGTACTTC
TRBD2,-,TRBV3-1/TRBV3-2,TRBJ2-5,CASSQDASGQETQYF,TGTGCCAGCAGCCAAGATGCTAGCGGTCAAGAGACCCAGTACTTC
-,-,TRBV6-6,TRBJ2-3,CASRDRGGSTDTQYF,TGTGCCAGCAGAGATCGAGGGGGAAGCACAGATACGCAGTATTTT
-,few,TRBV5-1,TRBJ2-7,CASSINGEDGEQYF,TGCGCCAGCAGCATTAATGGGGAGGACGGCGAGCAGTACTTC
TRBD2,-,TRBV5-1,TRBJ2-5,CASSPSYTSGGQETQYF,TGCGCCAGCAGCCCAAGTTACACTAGCGGGGGGCAAGAGACCCAGTACTTC
-,-,TRBV6-4,TRBJ2-7,CASSDADGTLSYEQYF,TGTGCCAGCAGTGACGCAGACGGGACACTCTCCTACGAGCAGTACTTC
-,-,TRBV7-2,TRBJ1-6,CASSFSGVGSPLHF,TGTGCCAGCAGCTTCTCGGGAGTCGGTTCACCCCTCCACTTT
TRBD1,-,TRBV7-9,TRBJ2-1,CASSQVPGQGRRNNEQFF,TGTGCCAGCAGTCAAGTCCCGGGACAGGGAAGGAGGAACAATGAGCAGTTCTTC
TRBD1,-,TRBV6-1,TRBJ2-5,CASSELQGMETQYF,TGTGCCAGCAGTGAACTACAGGGGATGGAGACCCAGTACTTC
-,-,TRBV9,TRBJ2-5,CASSSQRGPAGETQYF,TGTGCCAGCAGCTCCCAGCGAGGGCCTGCCGGGGAGACCCAGTACTTC
TRBD2,-,TRBV5-4,TRBJ2-3,CASSLGGLAVDTQYF,TGTGCCAGCAGCTTGGGGGGACTAGCGGTAGATACGCAGTATTTT
-,-,TRBV7-2,TRBJ1-5,CASSGGGSNQPQHF,TGTGCCAGCAGTGGGGGGGGTAGCAATCAGCCCCAGCATTTT
TRBD1,-,TRBV28,TRBJ1-6,CASSIDGQGKVGSLHF,TGTGCCAGCAGTATAGACGGACAGGGGAAAGTAGGGTCCCTCCACTTT
-,-,TRBV6-2/TRBV6-3,TRBJ1-1,CASSSRQYYTTEAFF,TGTGCCAGCAGTTCCCGACAGTACTACACCACTGAAGCTTTCTTT
-,-,TRBV6-1,TRBJ1-5,CASSEAFGQGPNQPQHF,TGTGCCAGCAGTGAAGCCTTCGGGCAGGGTCCTAATCAGCCCCAGCATTTT
-,-,TRBV2,TRBJ1-1,CASSGQANTEAFF,TGTGCCAGCAGTGGACAGGCGAACACTGAAGCTTTCTTT
TRBD1,-,TRBV27,TRBJ1-4,CASATPRGGQNEKLFF,TGTGCCAGCGCGACACCCCGAGGGGGACAGAATGAAAAACTGTTTTTT
TRBD2,-,TRBV11-2,TRBJ2-1,CASSPLAGAPTSYNEQFF,TGTGCCAGCAGCCCTCTAGCGGGGGCCCCGACCTCGTACAATGAGCAGTTCTTC
TRBD1,-,TRBV30,TRBJ1-1,CAWVKDRGISTFF,TGTGCCTGGGTTAAGGACAGGGGGATCTCGACTTTCTTT
-,-,TRBV18,TRBJ2-2,CASSPQAQGGTGELFF,TGTGCCAGCTCACCACAGGCACAGGGCGGCACCGGGGAGCTGTTTTTT
TRBD1,-,TRBV7-9,TRBJ2-7,CASSTDRLSYEQYF,TGTGCCAGCAGCACGGACAGGCTCTCCTACGAGCAGTACTTC
-,-,TRBV28,TRBJ1-2,CASSWLRGYTF,TGTGCCAGCAGTTGGCTCCGTGGCTACACCTTC
-,-,TRBV11-2,TRBJ2-3,CASSFARVADTQYF,TGTGCCAGCAGCTTTGCCAGGGTGGCAGATACGCAGTATTTT
-,-,TRBV5-1,TRBJ1-2,CASSSTGRYGYTF,TGCGCCAGCAGCTCGACAGGCCGCTATGGCTACACCTTC
-,-,TRBV6-2/TRBV6-3,TRBJ2-5,CASSLIRGKETQYF,TGTGCCAGCAGTCTTATCAGGGGTAAAGAGACCCAGTACTTC
-,-,TRBV18,TRBJ2-3,CASSPFKTGLDTQYF,TGTGCCAGCTCACCGTTCAAAACAGGGTTAGATACGCAGTATTTT
TRBD2,-,TRBV3-1/TRBV3-2,TRBJ2-7,CASSPGGGYEQYF,TGTGCCAGCAGCCCGGGGGGAGGTTACGAGCAGTACTTC
-,-,TRBV9,TRBJ1-6,CASSAYRDSPLHF,TGTGCCAGCAGCGCGTACAGGGACTCACCCCTCCACTTT